This T cell receptor (beta chain) was identified during a study of shared clonotypes between healthy human individuals. Whole-study context: Donor ages ranged 18 to 49 years: a couple of women, a few men.

The healthy adult donors were HIV-negative and reported no recent acute infections or vaccinations. All participating donors were Caucasian adults from Nashville, Tennessee. This CDR3 contains 16 residues. Germline V CDR1 and CDR2: SGHVS, FQNEAQ. Trimming at V came to 3 bases and at J to 6 bases, leaving 7 bases not matched to a gene. Clones were sequenced by immunoSEQ multiplex PCR, and TCRdb holds only the in-frame ones, with some missing. Among 450,000 to 500,000 clones listed, 76% were seen once. This sequence joins TRBV7-8 and TRBJ2-1; TRBD2 matches at 11 bases. The sequence was collected from a woman aged 35 to 49 in good health. Some clones in this sample may be carry-over from other donors' samples. Input material: PBMCs. CDR3: CASSFTSGSVINEQFF. In DNA form, the CDR3 reads TGTGCCAGCAGCTTTACTAGCGGGAGTGTCATCAATGAGCAGTTCTTC.